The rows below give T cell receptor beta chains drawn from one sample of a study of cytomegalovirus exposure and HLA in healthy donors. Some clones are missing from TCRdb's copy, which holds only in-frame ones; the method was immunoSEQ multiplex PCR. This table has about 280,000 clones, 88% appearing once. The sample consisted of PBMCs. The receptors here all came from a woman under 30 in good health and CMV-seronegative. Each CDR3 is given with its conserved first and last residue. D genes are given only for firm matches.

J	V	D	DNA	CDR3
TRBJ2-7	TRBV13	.	TGTGCCAGCAGCCCAGAAGGGACATATTCCTACGAGCAGTACTTC	CASSPEGTYSYEQYF
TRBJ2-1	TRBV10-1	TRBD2	TGCGCCAGCAGTGGATCCAGGCCTCTGGGACTAGCGGGATTTGGTGAGCAGTTCTTC	CASSGSRPLGLAGFGEQFF
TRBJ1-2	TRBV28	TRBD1	TGTGCCAGCAGCCCTCCGGACAGGTTTAACTATGGCTACACCTTC	CASSPPDRFNYGYTF
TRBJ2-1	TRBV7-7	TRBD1	TGTGCCAGCAGCTTAGGGGACAGTATGTACAATGAGCAGTTCTTC	CASSLGDSMYNEQFF
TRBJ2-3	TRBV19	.	TGTGCCAGTAGTATTAACACAGATACGCAGTATTTT	CASSINTDTQYF
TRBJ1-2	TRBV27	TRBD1	TGTGCCAGCAGTTTATCCCGACAGGGACCTCCCTATGGCTACACCTTC	CASSLSRQGPPYGYTF
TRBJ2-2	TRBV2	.	TGTGCCAGCGGGGAGCGAGGGACCGGGGAGCTGTTTTTT	CASGERGTGELFF
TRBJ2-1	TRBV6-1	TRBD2	TGTGCCAGCAGTTTGCCGAGCGGGAGAGAGCATGAGCAGTTCTTC	CASSLPSGREHEQFF
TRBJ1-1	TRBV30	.	TGTGCCTGGAGTGTACATGACAGAAGGATGAACACTGAAGCTTTCTTT	CAWSVHDRRMNTEAFF
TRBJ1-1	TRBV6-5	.	TGTGCCAGCAGTTACTCGACCCGGGGCACTGAAGCTTTCTTT	CASSYSTRGTEAFF
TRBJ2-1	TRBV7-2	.	TGTGCCAGCAGCTTAGTAGAGGACAGCTACAATGAGCAGTTCTTC	CASSLVEDSYNEQFF
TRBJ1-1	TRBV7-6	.	TGTGCCAGCAGCATCACGGTGAACACTGAAGCTTTCTTT	CASSITVNTEAFF